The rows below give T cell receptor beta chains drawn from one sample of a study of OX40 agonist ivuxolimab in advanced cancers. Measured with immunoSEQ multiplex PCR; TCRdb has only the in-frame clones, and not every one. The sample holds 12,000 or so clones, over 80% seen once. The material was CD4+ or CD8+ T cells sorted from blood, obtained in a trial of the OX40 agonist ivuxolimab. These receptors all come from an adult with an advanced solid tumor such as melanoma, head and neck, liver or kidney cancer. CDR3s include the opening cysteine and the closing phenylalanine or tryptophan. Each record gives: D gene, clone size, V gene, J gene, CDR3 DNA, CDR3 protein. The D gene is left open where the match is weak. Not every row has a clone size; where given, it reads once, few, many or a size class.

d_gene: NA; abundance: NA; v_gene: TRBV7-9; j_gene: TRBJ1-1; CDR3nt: TGTGCCAGCAGCTCACCCGGGACGGACCATAACACTGAAGCTTTCTTT; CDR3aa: CASSSPGTDHNTEAFF
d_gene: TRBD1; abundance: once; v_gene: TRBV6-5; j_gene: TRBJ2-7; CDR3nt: TGTGCCAGCAGTTCTGACAGGGCCCTGAGAGAGCAGTACTTC; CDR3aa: CASSSDRALREQYF
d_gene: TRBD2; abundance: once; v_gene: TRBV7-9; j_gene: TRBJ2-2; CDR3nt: TGTGCCAGCAGCTTAGGACTAGCGGGAGTAAGGCACGGGGAGCTGTTTTTT; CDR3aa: CASSLGLAGVRHGELFF
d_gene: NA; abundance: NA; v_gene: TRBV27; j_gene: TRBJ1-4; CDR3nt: TGTGCCAGCAGTTTCGGGGGGGGCGTTATGTACGGCAAACTGTTTTTT; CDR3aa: CASSFGGGVMYGKLFF
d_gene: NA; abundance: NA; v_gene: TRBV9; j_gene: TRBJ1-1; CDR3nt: TGTGCCAGCAGCCCCTCCGGGACGGAAGGCACTGAAGCTTTCTTT; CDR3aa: CASSPSGTEGTEAFF
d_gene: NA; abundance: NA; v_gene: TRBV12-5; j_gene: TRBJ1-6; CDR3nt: TGTGCTAGTGGTTTCACAGGGATTGGGTCACCCCTCCACTTT; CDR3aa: CASGFTGIGSPLHF
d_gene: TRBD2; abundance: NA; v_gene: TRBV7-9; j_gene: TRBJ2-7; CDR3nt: TGTGCCAGCAGCGCCAAACTAGCGGGAGGTGCCTACGAGCAGTACTTC; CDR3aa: CASSAKLAGGAYEQYF
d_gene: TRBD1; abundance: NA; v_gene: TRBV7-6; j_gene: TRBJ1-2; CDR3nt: TGTGCCAGCAGCTTAGGTACCGGACAGGGGGAAACCTATGGCTACACCTTC; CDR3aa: CASSLGTGQGETYGYTF
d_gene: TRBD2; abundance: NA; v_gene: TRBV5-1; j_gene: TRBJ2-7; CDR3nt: TGCGCCAGCAGCCATCCACTAGCGGGGGGCCTCCCCTCCTACGAGCAGTACTTC; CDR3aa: CASSHPLAGGLPSYEQYF
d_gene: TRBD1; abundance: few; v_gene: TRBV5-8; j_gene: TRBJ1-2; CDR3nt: TGTGCCAGCAGCTTGGATCATGCGACAGGGGCCCTGGAAGGCTACACCTTC; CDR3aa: CASSLDHATGALEGYTF
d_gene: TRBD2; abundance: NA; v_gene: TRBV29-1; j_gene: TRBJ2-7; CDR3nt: TGCAGCGCAAGCGGGAGGGCCTCCTACGAGCAGTACTTC; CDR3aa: CSASGRASYEQYF
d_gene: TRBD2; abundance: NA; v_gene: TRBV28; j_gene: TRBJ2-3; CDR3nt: TGTGCCAGCAGTTTAGGGACTAGCGAGGCGTATTTT; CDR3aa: CASSLGTSEAYF
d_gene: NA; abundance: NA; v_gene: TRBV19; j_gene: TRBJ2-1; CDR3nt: TGTGCCAGTAGCTTCGGACTGAAGCTGAATGAGCAGTTCTTC; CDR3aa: CASSFGLKLNEQFF
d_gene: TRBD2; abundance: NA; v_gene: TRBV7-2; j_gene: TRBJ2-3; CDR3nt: TGTGCCAGCAGCTTAATTAGCGGGGGGGGCAGAGATACGCAGTATTTT; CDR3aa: CASSLISGGGRDTQYF
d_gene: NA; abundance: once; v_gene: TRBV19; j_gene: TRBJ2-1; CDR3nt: TGTGCCAGTAGTTCCTTCCAGACAGGCAATGAGCAGTTCTTC; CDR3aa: CASSSFQTGNEQFF
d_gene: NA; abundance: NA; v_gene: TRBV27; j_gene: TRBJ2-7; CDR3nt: TGTGCCAGCGGGATTTGGGGGATTACTGACGAGCAGTACTTC; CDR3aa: CASGIWGITDEQYF
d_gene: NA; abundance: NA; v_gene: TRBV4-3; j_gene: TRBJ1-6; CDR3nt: TGCGCCAGCAGCCTTACAGGAGAGAATTCACCCCTCCACTTT; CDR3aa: CASSLTGENSPLHF
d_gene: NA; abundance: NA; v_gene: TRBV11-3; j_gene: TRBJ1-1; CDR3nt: TGTGCCAGCAGCTTAAGTTGGAACACTGAAGCTTTCTTT; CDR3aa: CASSLSWNTEAFF
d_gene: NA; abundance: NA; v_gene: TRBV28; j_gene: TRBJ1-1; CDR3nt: TGTGCCAGCAGTTTAAGCAGGTTCGGTGAAGCTTTCTTT; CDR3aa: CASSLSRFGEAFF
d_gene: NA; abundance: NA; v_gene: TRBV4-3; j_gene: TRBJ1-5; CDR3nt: TGCGCCAGCAGCCAAGATAGGGGGGGGTGGCAGCCCCAGCATTTT; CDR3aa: CASSQDRGGWQPQHF
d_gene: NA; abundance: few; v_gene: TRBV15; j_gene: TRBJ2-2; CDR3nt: TGTGCCACCAGCAGAGATCTAGCAGTCGGGGAGCTGTTTTTT; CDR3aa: CATSRDLAVGELFF
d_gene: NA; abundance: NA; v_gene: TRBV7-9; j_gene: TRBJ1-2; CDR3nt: TGTGCCACCTTCCTACATCTCTTCTATGGCTACACCTTC; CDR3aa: CATFLHLFYGYTF
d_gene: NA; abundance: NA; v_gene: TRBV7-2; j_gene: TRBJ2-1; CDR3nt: TGTGCCAGCAGCCCATCGATTGAGCAGTTCTTC; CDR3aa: CASSPSIEQFF
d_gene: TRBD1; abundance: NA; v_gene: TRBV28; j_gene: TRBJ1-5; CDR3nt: TGTGCCAGCAGTTCCCAGACAGGGATAGGGCCCCAGCATTTT; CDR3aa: CASSSQTGIGPQHF
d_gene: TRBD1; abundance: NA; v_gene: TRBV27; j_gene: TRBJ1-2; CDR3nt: TGTGCCAGCAGTGGGAGGACCGGGACAGAATATGGCTACACCTTC; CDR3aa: CASSGRTGTEYGYTF
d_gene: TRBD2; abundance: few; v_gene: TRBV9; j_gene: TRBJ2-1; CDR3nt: TGTGCCAGCAGCCCCCTGACTAGCGGGAGAACAAATGAGCAGTTCTTC; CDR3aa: CASSPLTSGRTNEQFF
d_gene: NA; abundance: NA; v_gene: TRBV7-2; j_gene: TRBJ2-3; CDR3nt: TGTGCCAGCAGCCCTCACTGGCGGGGTACAGATACGCAGTATTTT; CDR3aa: CASSPHWRGTDTQYF
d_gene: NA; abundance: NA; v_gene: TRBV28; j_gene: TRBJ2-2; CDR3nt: TGTGCCAGCAGTTTTGGTACCGGGGAGCTGTTTTTT; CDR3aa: CASSFGTGELFF
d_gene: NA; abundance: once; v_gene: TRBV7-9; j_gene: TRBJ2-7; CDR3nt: TGTGCCAGCAGCTTAGGGACAGAGTCCTACGAGCAGTACTTC; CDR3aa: CASSLGTESYEQYF
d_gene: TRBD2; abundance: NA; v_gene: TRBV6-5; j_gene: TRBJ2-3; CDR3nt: TGTGCCAGCAGTTATAGCCTAGCGGGAGGGGCTAGGCAGTATTTT; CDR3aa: CASSYSLAGGARQYF
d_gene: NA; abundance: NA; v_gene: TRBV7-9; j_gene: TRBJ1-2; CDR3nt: TGTGCCAGCAGCTGGACTTATCCTGGGACCCCTAACTATGGCTACACCTTC; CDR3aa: CASSWTYPGTPNYGYTF
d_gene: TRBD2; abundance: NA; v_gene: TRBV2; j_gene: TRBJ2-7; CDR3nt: TGTGCCAGCACCGGACTAGCGGGAGATGGCGAGCAGTACTTC; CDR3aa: CASTGLAGDGEQYF
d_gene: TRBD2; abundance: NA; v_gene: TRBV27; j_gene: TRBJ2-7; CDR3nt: TGTGCCAGCAGTTTAGTTACTAGCGCCTCCTACGAGCAGTACTTC; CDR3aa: CASSLVTSASYEQYF
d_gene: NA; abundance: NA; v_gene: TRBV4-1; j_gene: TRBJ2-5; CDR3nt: TGCGCCAGCAGCCAAGGAGGGAGCGCAGAGACCCAGTACTTC; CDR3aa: CASSQGGSAETQYF
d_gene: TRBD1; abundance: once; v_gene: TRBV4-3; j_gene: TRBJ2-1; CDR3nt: TGCGCCAGCAGCCTCGGGACCGGGACAGAAAATGAGCAGTTCTTC; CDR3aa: CASSLGTGTENEQFF
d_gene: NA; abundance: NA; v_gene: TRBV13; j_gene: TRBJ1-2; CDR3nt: TGTGCCAGCAGCACCAGGGGCCTTAACTATGGCTACACCTTC; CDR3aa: CASSTRGLNYGYTF
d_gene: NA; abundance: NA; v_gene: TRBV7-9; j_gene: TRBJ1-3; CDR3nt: TGTGCCAGCAGCCGAGTTATTAGGGAAAACACCATATATTTT; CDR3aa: CASSRVIRENTIYF
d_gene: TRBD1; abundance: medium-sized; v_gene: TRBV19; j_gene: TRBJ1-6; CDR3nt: TGTGCCAGTAGCCCCTCGACAGGGCGGCCTAATTCACCCCTCCACTTT; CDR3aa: CASSPSTGRPNSPLHF
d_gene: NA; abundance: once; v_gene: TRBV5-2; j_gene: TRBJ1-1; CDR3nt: TGTGCCAGCAGCTTGGAGGCCCCTCGGGGGGCGTACACTGAAGCTTTCTTT; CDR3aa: CASSLEAPRGAYTEAFF
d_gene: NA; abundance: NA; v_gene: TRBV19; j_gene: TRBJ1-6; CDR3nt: TGTGCCAGTGACCCGGGAACCGATAATTCACCCCTCCACTTT; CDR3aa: CASDPGTDNSPLHF
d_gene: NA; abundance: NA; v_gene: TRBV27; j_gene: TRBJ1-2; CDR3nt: TGTGCCAGCAGTTTAATAGGGAGGGGGTATGGCTACACCTTC; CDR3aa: CASSLIGRGYGYTF
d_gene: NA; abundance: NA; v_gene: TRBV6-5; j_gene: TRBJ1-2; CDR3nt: TGTGCCAGCGGGAATTCCGGGACCTCCGGCTACACCTTC; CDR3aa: CASGNSGTSGYTF
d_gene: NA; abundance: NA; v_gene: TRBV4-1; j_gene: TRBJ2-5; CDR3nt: TGCGCCAGCAGCCAAGAGGACAGGGAGGGGGAGACCCAGTACTTC; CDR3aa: CASSQEDREGETQYF
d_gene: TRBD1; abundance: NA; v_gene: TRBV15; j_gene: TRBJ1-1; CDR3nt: TGTGCCACCAGCAGAGAAACAGGGGGGACTGAAGCTTTCTTT; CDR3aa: CATSRETGGTEAFF
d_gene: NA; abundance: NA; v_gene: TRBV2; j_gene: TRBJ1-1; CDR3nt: TGTGCCAGCAGTGAAGGCAGGAACACTGAAGCTTTCTTT; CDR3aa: CASSEGRNTEAFF
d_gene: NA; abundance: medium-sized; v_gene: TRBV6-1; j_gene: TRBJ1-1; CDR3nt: TGTGCCAGCAGTGAAGCCTACGACAGAGGACCTTTCTTT; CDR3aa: CASSEAYDRGPFF
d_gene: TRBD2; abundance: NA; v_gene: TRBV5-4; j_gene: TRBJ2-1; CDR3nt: TGTGCCAGCAGCTTGGCCAGCGGGAGCCACAATGAGCAGTTCTTC; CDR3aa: CASSLASGSHNEQFF
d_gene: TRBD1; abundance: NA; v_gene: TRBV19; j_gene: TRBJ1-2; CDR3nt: TGTGCCAGTAGTCCGTTCGCTGGACAGGTCTCAGCTAACTATGGCTACACCTTC; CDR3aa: CASSPFAGQVSANYGYTF
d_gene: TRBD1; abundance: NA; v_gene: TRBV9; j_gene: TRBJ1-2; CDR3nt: TGTGCCAGCAGCGGACAGGGTAACTATGGCTACACCTTC; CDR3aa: CASSGQGNYGYTF
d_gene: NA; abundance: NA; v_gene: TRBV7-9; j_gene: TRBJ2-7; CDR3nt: TGTGCCAGCAGCCACCGGGACTCCGGCCTTCATCCAGAGCAGTACTTC; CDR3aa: CASSHRDSGLHPEQYF
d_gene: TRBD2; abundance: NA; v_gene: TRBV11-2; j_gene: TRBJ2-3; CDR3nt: TGTGCCAGCAGCAACCCGGGAGGGCTTACGAGGATTGATACGCAGTATTTT; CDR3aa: CASSNPGGLTRIDTQYF
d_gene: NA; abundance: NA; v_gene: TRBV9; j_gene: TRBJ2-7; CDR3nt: TGTGCCAGCAGCGTAGATGAGGGCTGGGGCTACGAGCAGTACTTC; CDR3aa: CASSVDEGWGYEQYF
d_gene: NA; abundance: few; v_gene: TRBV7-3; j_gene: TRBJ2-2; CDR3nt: TGTGCCAGCAGCTTTGCCGGGGAGCTGTTTTTT; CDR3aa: CASSFAGELFF
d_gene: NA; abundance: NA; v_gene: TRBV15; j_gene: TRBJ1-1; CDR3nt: TGTGCCACCAGCAGAAGTTTCCGGGACACCCGCGAAGCTTTCTTT; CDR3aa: CATSRSFRDTREAFF
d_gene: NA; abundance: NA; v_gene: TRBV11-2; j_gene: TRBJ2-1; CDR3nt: TGTGCCAGCCGACTAGTGGGGTCGGGTTGGAATGAGCAGTTCTTC; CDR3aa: CASRLVGSGWNEQFF
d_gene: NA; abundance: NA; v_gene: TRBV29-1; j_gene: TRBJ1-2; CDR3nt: TGCAGCGTTGGGGGAATAGGGATATATGGCTACACCTTC; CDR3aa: CSVGGIGIYGYTF
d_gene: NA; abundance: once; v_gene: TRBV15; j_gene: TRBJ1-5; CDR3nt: TGTGCCACCAGCAGACAGGGGAGGAAGGGTCAGCCCCAGCATTTT; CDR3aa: CATSRQGRKGQPQHF
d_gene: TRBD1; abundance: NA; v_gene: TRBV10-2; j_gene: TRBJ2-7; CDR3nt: TGCGCCAGCAGTGAGCGACCGGGACAGGGGTCCTACGAGCAGTACTTC; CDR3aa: CASSERPGQGSYEQYF
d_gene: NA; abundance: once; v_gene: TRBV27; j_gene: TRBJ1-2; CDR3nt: TGTGCCAGCAGCGAAGGAATGCCCTATGGCTACACCTTC; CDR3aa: CASSEGMPYGYTF
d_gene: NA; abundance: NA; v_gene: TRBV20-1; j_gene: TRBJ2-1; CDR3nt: TGCAGTGCGAGACTAGTTAATGAGCAGTTCTTC; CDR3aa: CSARLVNEQFF